A single sample gave rise to the 4 T cell receptor beta chains below, sequenced in a study of post-analysis software for immune sequencing data. General study findings and limits: When patients were compared with controls, 4 or 5 TRBV segments were more frequent, TRBV5-6, TRBV5-1 and TRBV20-1 among them.

Carried by the TCR beta cDNA libraries were unique molecular identifiers. One entry per CDR3 protein, called by TCRdb with MiXCR from the PCR reads. This sample has hundreds of thousands of distinct CDR3 sequences, with 30% found just once. These receptors' targets are unknown. The specimen was blood. The receptors come from a girl aged 5-17 years with multiple sclerosis.

The sample holds a few counts of this clonotype. This chain uses TRBV5-5 with TRBJ2-3; D gene unclear. The germline CDR1 and CDR2 sequences are SGHKS and YYEKEE (reference sequence). The CDR3 loop spans 18 amino acids. V shed 2 bases and J shed 1 base, with 20 bases lying between them. For the CDR3, the DNA is TGTGCCAGCAGCTTTGGAATGGGGATTTTCCATCGCACAGATACGCAGTATTTT. This sequence encodes CASSFGMGIFHRTDTQYF.

V and J are TRBV27 and TRBJ1-6; no reliable D call. CDR1 and CDR2 from the germline V gene are MNHEY and SMNVEV (reference sequence). This CDR3 contains 16 residues. V lost 6 bases and J 0 bases, leaving 12 bases between the germline ends. The CDR3 here is CASRSLSSSYNSPLHF. The CDR3 DNA reads TGTGCCAGCAGATCCCTTTCGAGCTCCTATAATTCACCCCTCCACTTT.

This clonotype was counted a few times. This chain connects TRBV6-5 to TRBJ2-1, with D unclear. Germline V gene data show CDR1 as MNHEY and CDR2 as SVGAGI. V lost 3 bases and J 3 bases, leaving 6 bases between the germline ends. The CDR3 has 13 residues. The CDR3: CASSYASYNEQFF. The CDR3 bases are TGTGCCAGCAGTTATGCGAGCTACAATGAGCAGTTCTTC.

This clonotype came up a few times. J is TRBJ2-7 and V is TRBV7-2; no reliable D call. The CDR3 is made up of 13 amino acids. CDR1 and CDR2 from the germline V gene are SGHTA and FQGNSA. Trimming took off 5 bases at V and 3 bases at J, with 11 bases between the two ends. The CDR3 reads CASSPNLIYEQYF. The CDR3 DNA is TGTGCCAGCAGCCCAAATCTCATCTACGAGCAGTACTTC.